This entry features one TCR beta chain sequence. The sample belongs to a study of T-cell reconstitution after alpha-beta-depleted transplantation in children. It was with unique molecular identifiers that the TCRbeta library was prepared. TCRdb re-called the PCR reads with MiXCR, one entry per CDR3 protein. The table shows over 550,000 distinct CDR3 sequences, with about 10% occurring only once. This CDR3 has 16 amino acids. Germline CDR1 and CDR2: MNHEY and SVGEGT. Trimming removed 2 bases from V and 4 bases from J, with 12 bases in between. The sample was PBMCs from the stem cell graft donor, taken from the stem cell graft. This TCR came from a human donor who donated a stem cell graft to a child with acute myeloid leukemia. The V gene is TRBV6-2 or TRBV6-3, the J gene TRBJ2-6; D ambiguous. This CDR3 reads CASSYVPRNGANVLTF. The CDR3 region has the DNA TGTGCCAGCAGTTACGTCCCGAGGAACGGGGCCAACGTCCTGACTTTC.